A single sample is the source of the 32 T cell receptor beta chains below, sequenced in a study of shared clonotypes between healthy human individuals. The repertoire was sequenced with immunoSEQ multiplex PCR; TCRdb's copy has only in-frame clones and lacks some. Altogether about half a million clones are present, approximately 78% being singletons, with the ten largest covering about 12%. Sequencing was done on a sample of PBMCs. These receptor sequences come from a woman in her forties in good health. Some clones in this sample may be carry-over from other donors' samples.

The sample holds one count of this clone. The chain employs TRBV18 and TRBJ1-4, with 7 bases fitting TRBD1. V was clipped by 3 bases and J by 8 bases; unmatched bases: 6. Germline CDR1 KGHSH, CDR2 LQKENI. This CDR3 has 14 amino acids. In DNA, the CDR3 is TGTGCCAGCTCACCCGACAGGGCTGGAGAAAAACTGTTTTTT. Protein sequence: CASSPDRAGEKLFF.

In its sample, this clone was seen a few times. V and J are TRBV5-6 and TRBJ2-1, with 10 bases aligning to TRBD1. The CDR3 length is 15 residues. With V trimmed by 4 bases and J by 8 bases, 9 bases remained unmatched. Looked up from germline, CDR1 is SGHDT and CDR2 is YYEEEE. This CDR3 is CASSETGQGSDEQFF. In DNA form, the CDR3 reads TGTGCCAGCAGCGAGACGGGACAGGGGTCCGATGAGCAGTTCTTC.

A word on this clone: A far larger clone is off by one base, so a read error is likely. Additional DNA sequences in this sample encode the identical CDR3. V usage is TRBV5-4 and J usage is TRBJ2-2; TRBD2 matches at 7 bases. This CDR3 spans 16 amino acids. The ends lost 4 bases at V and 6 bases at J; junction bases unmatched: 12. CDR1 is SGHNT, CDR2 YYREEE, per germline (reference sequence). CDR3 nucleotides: TGTGCCAGCAGCCAAGATACGCTGGGAGGGCCCGGGGAGCTGTTTTTT. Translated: CASSQDTLGGPGELFF.

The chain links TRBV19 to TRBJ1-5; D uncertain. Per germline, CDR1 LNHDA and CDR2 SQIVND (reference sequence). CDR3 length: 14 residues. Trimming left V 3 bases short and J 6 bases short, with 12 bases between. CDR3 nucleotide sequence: TGTGCCAGTAGTATTGGGTTAAGGGCTCAGCCCCAGCATTTT. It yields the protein CASSIGLRAQPQHF.

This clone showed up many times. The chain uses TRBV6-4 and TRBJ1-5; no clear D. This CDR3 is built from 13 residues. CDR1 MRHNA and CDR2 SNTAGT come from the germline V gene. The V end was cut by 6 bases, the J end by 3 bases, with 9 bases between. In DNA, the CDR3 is TGTGCCAGCAGCACAGACCCCAATCAGCCCCAGCATTTT. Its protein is CASSTDPNQPQHF.

CDR3 residues: CASSLAGAVTYNEQFF. CDR3 nucleotides: TGTGCCAGCAGCTTAGCTGGGGCGGTTACCTACAATGAGCAGTTCTTC. The chain joins TRBV7-2 to TRBJ2-1; D is perhaps TRBD1 (5 bases). Looked up from germline, CDR1 is SGHTA and CDR2 is FQGNSA. This CDR3 is 16 amino acids long. Trimming cost V 0 bases and J 2 bases, with 11 bases left between them.

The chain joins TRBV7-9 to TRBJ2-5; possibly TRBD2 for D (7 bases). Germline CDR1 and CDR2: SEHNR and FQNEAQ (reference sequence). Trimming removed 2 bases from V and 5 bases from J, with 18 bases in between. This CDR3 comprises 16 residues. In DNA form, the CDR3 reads TGTGCCAGCAGCTTAAGTCCTAGCGGAGGGGGGGAGACCCAGTACTTC. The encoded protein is CASSLSPSGGGETQYF.

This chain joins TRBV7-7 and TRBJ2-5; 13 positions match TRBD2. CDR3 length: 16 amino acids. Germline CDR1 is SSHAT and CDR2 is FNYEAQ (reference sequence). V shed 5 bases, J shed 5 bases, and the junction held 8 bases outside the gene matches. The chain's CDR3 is CASSPGTLAGGETQYF. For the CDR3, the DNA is TGTGCCAGCAGCCCCGGAACACTAGCGGGAGGGGAGACCCAGTACTTC.

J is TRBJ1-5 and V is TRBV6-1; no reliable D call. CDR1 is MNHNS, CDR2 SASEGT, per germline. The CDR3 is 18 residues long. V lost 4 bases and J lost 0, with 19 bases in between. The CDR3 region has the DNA TGTGCCAGCAGTGGGCATAGCTTTTCATCTTATAGCAATCAGCCCCAGCATTTT. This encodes CASSGHSFSSYSNQPQHF.

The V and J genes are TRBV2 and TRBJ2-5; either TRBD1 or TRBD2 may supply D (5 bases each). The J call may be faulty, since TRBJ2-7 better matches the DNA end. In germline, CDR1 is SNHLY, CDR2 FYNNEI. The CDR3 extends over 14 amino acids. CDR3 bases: TGTGCCAGCAGTGGTCTCCGCAGGGACCACGAGCAGTACTTC. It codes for CASSGLRRDHEQYF.

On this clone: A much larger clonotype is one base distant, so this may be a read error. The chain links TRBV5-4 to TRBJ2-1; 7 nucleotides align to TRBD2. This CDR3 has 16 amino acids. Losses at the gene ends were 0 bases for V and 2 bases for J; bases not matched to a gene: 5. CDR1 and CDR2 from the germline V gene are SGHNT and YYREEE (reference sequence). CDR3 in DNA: TGTGCCAGCAGCTTGGTTGCGGGAGCCCCCTACAATGAGCAGTTCTTC. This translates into CASSLVAGAPYNEQFF.

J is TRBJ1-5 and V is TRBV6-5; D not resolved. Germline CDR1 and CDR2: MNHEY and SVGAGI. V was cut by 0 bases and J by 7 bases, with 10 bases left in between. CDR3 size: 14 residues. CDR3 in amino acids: CASSYSNSGQPQHF. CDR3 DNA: TGTGCCAGCAGTTACTCGAATAGCGGGCAGCCCCAGCATTTT.

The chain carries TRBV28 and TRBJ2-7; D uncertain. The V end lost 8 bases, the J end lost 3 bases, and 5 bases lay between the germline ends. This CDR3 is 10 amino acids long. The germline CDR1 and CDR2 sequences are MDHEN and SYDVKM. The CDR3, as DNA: TGTGCCAGCTTGGGCTACGAGCAGTACTTC. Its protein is CASLGYEQYF.

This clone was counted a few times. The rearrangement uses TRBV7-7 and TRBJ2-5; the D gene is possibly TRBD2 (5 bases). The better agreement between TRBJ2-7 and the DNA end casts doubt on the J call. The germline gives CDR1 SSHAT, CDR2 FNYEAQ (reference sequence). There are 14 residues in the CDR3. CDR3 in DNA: TGTGCCAGCAGCTTACAACCGGGGTCGAGCGAGCAGTACTTC. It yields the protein CASSLQPGSSEQYF.

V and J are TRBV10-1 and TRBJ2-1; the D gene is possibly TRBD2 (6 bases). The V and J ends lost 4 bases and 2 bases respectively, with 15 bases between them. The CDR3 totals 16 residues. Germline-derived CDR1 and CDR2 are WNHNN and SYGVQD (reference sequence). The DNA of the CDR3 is TGCGCCAGCAGTGGTGGACGACTAGGACCCTACAATGAGCAGTTCTTC. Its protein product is CASSGGRLGPYNEQFF.

This chain's CDR3 is CASSGRDRSASYGYGYTF. The CDR3 DNA reads as TGTGCCAGCTCAGGACGGGACAGGTCCGCTAGTTACGGCTATGGCTACACCTTC. The rearrangement joins TRBV18 to TRBJ1-2; 8 bases map to TRBD1. The CDR3 spans 18 residues. V gave up 5 bases and J gave up 4 bases; unmatched junction bases: 18. CDR1 is KGHSH, CDR2 LQKENI, per germline.

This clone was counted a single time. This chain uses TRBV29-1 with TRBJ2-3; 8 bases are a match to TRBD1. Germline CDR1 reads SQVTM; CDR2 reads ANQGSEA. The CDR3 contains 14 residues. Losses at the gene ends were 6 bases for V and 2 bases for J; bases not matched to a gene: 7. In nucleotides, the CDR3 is TGCAGCGTCGCCCCGCAGGGGGCCACAGATACGCAGTATTTT. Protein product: CSVAPQGATDTQYF.

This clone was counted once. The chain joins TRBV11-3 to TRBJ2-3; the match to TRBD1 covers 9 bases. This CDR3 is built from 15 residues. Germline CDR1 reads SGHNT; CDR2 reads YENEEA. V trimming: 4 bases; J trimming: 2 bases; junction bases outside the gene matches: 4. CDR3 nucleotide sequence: TGTGCCAGCAGCTCCGGGACAGGGACCACAGATACGCAGTATTTT. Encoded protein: CASSSGTGTTDTQYF.

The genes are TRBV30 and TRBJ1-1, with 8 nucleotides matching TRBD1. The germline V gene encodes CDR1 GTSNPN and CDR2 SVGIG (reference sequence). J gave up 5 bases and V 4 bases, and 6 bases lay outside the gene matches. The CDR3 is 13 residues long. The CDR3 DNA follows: TGTGCCTGGAACCCGGACAGGGAAACTGAAGCTTTCTTT. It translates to CAWNPDRETEAFF.

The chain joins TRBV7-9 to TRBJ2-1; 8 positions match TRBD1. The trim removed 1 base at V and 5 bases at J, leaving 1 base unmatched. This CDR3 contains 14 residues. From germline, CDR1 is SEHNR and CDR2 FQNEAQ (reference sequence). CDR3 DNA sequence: TGTGCCAGCAGCTTAGGACAGGGGAACAATGAGCAGTTCTTC. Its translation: CASSLGQGNNEQFF.

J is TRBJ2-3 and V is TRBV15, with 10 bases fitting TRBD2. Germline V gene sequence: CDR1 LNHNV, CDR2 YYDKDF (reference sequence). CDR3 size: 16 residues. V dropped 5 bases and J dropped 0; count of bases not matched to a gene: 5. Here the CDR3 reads CATSLGLAASTDTQYF. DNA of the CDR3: TGTGCCACCAGCCTAGGACTAGCGGCGAGCACAGATACGCAGTATTTT.

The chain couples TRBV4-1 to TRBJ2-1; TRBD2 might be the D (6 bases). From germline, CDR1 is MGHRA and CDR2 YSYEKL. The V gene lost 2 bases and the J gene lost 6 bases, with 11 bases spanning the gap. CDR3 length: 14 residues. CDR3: CASSQLGLLNEQFF. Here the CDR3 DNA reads TGCGCCAGCAGCCAATTGGGACTGCTCAATGAGCAGTTCTTC.

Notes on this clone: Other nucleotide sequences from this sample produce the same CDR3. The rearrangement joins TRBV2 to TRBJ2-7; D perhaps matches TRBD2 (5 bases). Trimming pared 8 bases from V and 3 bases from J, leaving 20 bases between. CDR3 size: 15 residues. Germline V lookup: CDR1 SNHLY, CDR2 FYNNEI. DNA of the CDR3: TGTGCCAGCCGCCGAGGGTCGCAGGCCCACTACGAGCAGTACTTC. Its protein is CASRRGSQAHYEQYF. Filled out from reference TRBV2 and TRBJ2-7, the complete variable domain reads EPEVTQTPSHQVTQMGQEVILRCVPISNHLYFYWYRQILGQKVEFLVSFYNNEISEKSEIFDDQFSVERPDGSNFTLKIRSTKLEDSAMYFCASRRGSQAHYEQYFGPGTRLTVT.

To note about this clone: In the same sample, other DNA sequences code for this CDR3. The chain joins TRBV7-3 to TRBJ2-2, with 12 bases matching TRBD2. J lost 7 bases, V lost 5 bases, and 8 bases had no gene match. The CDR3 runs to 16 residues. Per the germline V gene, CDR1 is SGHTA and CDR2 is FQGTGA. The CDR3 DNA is TGTGCCAGCAGCCCAAAACTAGCGGGAGGCGTCGGGGAGCTGTTTTTT. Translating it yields CASSPKLAGGVGELFF.

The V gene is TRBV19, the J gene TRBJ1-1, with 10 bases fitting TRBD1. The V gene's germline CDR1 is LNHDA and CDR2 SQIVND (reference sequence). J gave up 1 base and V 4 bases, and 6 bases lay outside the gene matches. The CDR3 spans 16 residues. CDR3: CASSTRQGASNTEAFF. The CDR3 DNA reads TGTGCCAGTAGTACGAGACAGGGGGCCTCGAACACTGAAGCTTTCTTT.

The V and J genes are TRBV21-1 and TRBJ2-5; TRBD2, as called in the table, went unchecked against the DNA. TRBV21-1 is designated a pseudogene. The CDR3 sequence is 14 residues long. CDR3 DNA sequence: TGTGCCAGCAGCAAGGCCGGGAGACAAGAGACCCAGTACTTC. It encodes CASSKAGRQETQYF.

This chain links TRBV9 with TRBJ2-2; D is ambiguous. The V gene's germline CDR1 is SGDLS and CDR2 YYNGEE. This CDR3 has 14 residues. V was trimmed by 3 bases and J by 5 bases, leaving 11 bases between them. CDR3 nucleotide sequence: TGTGCCAGCAGCGCCGCCCAATCAACCGGGGAGCTGTTTTTT. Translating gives CASSAAQSTGELFF.

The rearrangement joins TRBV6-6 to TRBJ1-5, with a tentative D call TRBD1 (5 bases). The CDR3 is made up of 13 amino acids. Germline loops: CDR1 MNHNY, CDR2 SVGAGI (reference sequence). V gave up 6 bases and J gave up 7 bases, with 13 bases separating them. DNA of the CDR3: TGTGCCAGCAGAGGGGAAACCCGGCAGCCCCAGCATTTT. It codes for CASRGETRQPQHF.

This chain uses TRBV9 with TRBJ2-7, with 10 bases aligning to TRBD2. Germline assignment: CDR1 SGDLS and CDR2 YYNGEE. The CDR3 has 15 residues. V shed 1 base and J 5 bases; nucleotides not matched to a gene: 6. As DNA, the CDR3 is TGTGCCAGCAGCGTAAGCGGGAGGGCGGTCAACGAGCAGTACTTC. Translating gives CASSVSGRAVNEQYF.

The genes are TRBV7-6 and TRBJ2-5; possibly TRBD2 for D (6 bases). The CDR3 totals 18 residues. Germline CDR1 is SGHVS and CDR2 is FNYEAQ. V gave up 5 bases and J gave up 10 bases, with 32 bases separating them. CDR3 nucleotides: TGTGCCAGCAGCGGTAGCGGTGGAGGGGTGGCATTCAAGAGAGGCCAGTACTTC. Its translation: CASSGSGGGVAFKRGQYF.

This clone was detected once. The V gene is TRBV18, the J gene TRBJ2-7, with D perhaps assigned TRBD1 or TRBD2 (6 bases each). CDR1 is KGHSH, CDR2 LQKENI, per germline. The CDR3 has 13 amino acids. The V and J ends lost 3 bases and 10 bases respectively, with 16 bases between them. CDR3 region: CASSPARGAGQYF. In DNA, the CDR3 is TGTGCCAGCTCACCGGCCAGGGGCGCGGGACAGTACTTC.

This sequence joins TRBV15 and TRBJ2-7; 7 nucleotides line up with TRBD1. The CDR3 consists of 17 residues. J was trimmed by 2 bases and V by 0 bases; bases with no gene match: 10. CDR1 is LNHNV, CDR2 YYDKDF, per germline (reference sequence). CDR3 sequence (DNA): TGTGCCACCAGCAGAGATCGGCTGACAGGGAATACCTACGAGCAGTACTTC. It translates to CATSRDRLTGNTYEQYF. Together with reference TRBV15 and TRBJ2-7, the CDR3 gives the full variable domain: DAMVIQNPRYQVTQFGKPVTLSCSQTLNHNVMYWYQQKSSQAPKLLFHYYDKDFNNEADTPDNFQSRRPNTSFCFLDIRSPGLGDTAMYLCATSRDRLTGNTYEQYFGPGTRLTVT.